These T cell receptor beta chains were read from a single sample in a study of shared clonotypes between healthy human individuals. Data came from immunoSEQ multiplex PCR; TCRdb stores just in-frame clones and leaves some out. Here the sample spans around 700,000 clones, roughly 70% being singletons. The sample taken for sequencing was memory CD4+ T cells sorted from blood. The receptors originated from a woman aged 25 to 39 in good health. Both conserved end residues are part of each CDR3. A D gene is named only where the DNA matches it firmly. Clone size is given for some rows only: seen once, a few or many times, or a class if the clone is expanded.

TGTGCCAGCAGTTACAGGACAGGGTCCTACGAGCAGTACTTC,CASSYRTGSYEQYF,.,TRBV6-5,TRBD1,TRBJ2-7
TGTGCCAGCAAAGTCCTGACTTTC,CASKVLTF,.,TRBV28,.,TRBJ2-6
TGTGCCAGCAGTCCGCAACGGGGCCTGCTCAGTGAGCAGTTCTTC,CASSPQRGLLSEQFF,few,TRBV28,.,TRBJ2-1
TGTGCCAGCACTCTGAGACTAGCGGGAGGGATGACAGATACGCAGTATTTT,CASTLRLAGGMTDTQYF,.,TRBV28,TRBD2,TRBJ2-3
TGCGCCAGCAGCCAAGGGGCTAGCGGGAGGAATTATGAGCAGTTCTTC,CASSQGASGRNYEQFF,.,TRBV4-1,TRBD2,TRBJ2-1
TGTGCCAGCAGACCAAGACTAGCCGGACAAGAGACCCAGTACTTC,CASRPRLAGQETQYF,.,TRBV7-2,TRBD2,TRBJ2-5
TGTGCCAGCTCACCCAAAATCCTTGACAGCCTATCCTACGAGCAGTACTTC,CASSPKILDSLSYEQYF,.,TRBV18,.,TRBJ2-7
TGTGCCAGCAGTTACCTTTACGAGCAGTACTTC,CASSYLYEQYF,.,TRBV6-5,.,TRBJ2-7
TGTGCCAGCAGCGCCCGGGACAGCAAAGCTTTCTTT,CASSARDSKAFF,.,TRBV5-6,TRBD1,TRBJ1-1
TGTGCCAGCAGTGAATTGGGGACAGGGGGAGATTCCTACAATGAGCAGTTCTTC,CASSELGTGGDSYNEQFF,.,TRBV25-1,TRBD1,TRBJ2-1
TGTGCCAGCGTACGGGGAGTGTTGGACACCGGGGAGCTGTTTTTT,CASVRGVLDTGELFF,.,TRBV28,.,TRBJ2-2
TGCGCCAGCAGTGTGGGGACTGAAGCTTTCTTT,CASSVGTEAFF,.,TRBV10-1,.,TRBJ1-1
TGTGCCAGTAGTACCCGGCTAGCGGGAGGGGGTGAGGAGCAGTACTTC,CASSTRLAGGGEEQYF,many,TRBV19,TRBD2,TRBJ2-7
TGTGCCAGCAGCCCCGCCGTTGAAACTAACTATGGCTACACCTTC,CASSPAVETNYGYTF,.,TRBV5-4,.,TRBJ1-2
TGTGCCAGCAGCTTAGGAGGGAGTCAGACCCAGTACTTC,CASSLGGSQTQYF,.,TRBV7-3,.,TRBJ2-5
TGTGCCAGCATCATGAAAGCAGTTTACAATGAGCAGTTCTTC,CASIMKAVYNEQFF,.,TRBV21-1,.,TRBJ2-1
TGTGCCAGCAGTCGAGAGGGGGCTGGCACTGAAGCTTTCTTT,CASSREGAGTEAFF,few,TRBV2,TRBD1,TRBJ1-1
TGTGCCAGCAGCCTATATCGGACAGATAACACCGGGGAGCTGTTTTTT,CASSLYRTDNTGELFF,.,TRBV7-8,.,TRBJ2-2
TGCGCCAGCAGCTTAGGACTAGCGGGAGAGGGTTGGACAGATACGCAGTATTTT,CASSLGLAGEGWTDTQYF,.,TRBV5-1,TRBD2,TRBJ2-3